The TCR beta chain described here comes from a study of long-term antiretroviral therapy in people with HIV. Losses at the gene ends were 4 bases for V and 4 bases for J; bases not matched to a gene: 4. Per the germline V gene, CDR1 is KGHSH and CDR2 is LQKENI. CDR3 length: 15 amino acids. Sequencing relied on immunoSEQ assay v3.0, run at survey level. Using immunoSEQ multiplex PCR, the repertoire was profiled, and TCRdb retains in-frame clones only, with some absent. This sample has about 17,000 clones, with around four fifths found just once. This clone has a handful of counts. The TCR was taken from a man younger than 40 with HIV. The V gene is TRBV18, the J gene TRBJ1-5; 10 bases map to TRBD1. Sample: unsorted PBMCs, taken about 2.1 years before starting antiretroviral therapy. CDR3: CASSRQGALNQPQHF. The CDR3 DNA follows: TGTGCCAGCTCACGACAGGGGGCCCTGAATCAGCCCCAGCATTTT. Based on the CDR3 plus reference TRBV18 and TRBJ1-5, the full variable domain is NAGVMQNPRHLVRRRGQEARLRCSPMKGHSHVYWYRQLPEEGLKFMVYLQKENIIDESGMPKERFSAEFPKEGPSILRIQQVVRGDSAAYFCASSRQGALNQPQHFGDGTRLSIL.